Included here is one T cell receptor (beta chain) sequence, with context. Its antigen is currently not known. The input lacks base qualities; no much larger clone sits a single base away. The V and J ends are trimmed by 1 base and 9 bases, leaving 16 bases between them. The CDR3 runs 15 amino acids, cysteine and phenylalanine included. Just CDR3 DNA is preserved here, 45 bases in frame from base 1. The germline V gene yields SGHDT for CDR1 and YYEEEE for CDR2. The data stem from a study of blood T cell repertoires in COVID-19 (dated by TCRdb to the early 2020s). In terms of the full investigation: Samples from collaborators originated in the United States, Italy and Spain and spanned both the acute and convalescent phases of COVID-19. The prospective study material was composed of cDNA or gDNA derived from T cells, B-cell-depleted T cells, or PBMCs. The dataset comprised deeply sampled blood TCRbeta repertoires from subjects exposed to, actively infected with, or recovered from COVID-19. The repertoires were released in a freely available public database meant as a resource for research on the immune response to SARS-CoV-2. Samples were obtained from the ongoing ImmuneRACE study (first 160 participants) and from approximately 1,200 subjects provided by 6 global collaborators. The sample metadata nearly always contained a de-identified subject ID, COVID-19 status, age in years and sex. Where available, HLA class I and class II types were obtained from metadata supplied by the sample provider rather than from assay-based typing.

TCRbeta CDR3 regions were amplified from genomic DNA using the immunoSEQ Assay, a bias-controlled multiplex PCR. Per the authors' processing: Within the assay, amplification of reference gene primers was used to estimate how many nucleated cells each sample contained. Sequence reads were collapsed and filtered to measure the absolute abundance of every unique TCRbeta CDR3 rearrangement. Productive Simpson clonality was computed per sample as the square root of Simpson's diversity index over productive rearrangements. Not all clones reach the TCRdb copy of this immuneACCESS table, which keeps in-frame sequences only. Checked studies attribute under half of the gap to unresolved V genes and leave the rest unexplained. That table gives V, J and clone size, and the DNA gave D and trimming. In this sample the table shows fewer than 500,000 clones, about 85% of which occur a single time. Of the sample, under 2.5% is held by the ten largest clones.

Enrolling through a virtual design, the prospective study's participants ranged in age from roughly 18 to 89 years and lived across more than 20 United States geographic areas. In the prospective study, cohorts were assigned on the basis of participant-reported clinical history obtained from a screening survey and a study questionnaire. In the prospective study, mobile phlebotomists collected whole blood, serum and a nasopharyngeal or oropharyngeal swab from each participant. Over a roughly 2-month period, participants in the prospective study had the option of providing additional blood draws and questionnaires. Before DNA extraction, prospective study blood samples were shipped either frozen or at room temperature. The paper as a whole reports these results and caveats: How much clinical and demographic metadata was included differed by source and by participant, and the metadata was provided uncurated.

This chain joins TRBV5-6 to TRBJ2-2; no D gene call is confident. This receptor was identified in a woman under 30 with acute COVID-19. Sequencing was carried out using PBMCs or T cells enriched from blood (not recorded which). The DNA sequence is TGTGCCAGCAGCTTGCTCGGGTTTAGTGGTCGGGAGCTGTTTTTT. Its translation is CASSLLGFSGRELFF.